This T cell receptor (beta chain) was documented in a study of post-analysis software for immune sequencing data. Study in general: As for disease course, relapsing-remitting, secondary progressive and progressive-relapsing multiple sclerosis were all included. Findings of the study overall: The study found TRBV5-6, TRBV5-1 and TRBV20-1 among several TRBV segments more frequent in patients than controls. Comparison with controls showed significantly lower normalized Chao1 diversity in multiple sclerosis patients.

Unique molecular identifiers had been added to the TCR beta cDNA libraries. About half a million cDNA molecules were recovered from an input of roughly 0.85 to 10 million T cells. TCRdb independently ran MiXCR on the PCR reads; one entry per CDR3 protein. Of hundreds of thousands of distinct CDR3 sequences in the sample, roughly 27% were seen once. The CDR3 extends over 13 amino acids. V gave up 5 bases and J gave up 6 bases, with 14 bases separating them. This clonotype has a count of ten or more. Its matching antigen is unknown. The clonotype comes from a girl aged 10 to 17 with multiple sclerosis. The chain recombines TRBV12-3 or TRBV12-4 with TRBJ2-7; tentatively, D is TRBD2 (6 bases). Sequenced: blood. CDR3 nucleotides: TGTGCCAGCAGTCACCGGGACTCGTCCGAGCAGTACTTC. It is translated as CASSHRDSSEQYF.